This T cell receptor (beta chain) emerged from a study of T-cell reconstitution after alpha-beta-depleted transplantation in children. Preparation of the TCRbeta library involved a method that used unique molecular identifiers. TCRdb reanalysed the PCR reads using MiXCR and keeps one entry per CDR3 protein. Altogether 360,000 or so distinct CDR3 sequences are present, approximately 20% being singletons, with the ten largest covering approximately 3.8%. The CDR3 extends over 14 amino acids. Trimming took off 7 bases at V and 4 bases at J, with 14 bases between the two ends. This clonotype was seen more than once but under ten times.

The specimen comprised PBMCs from the stem cell graft donor, sampled from the stem cell graft. The receptor was isolated from a human donor who donated a stem cell graft to a child with acute myeloid leukemia. J is TRBJ2-1 and V is TRBV12-3 or TRBV12-4; the D gene could be TRBD1 or TRBD2 (6 bases each). The CDR3 loop is CASTGGRIYNEQFF. CDR3 DNA: TGTGCCAGCACCGGGGGCCGCATATACAATGAGCAGTTCTTC.